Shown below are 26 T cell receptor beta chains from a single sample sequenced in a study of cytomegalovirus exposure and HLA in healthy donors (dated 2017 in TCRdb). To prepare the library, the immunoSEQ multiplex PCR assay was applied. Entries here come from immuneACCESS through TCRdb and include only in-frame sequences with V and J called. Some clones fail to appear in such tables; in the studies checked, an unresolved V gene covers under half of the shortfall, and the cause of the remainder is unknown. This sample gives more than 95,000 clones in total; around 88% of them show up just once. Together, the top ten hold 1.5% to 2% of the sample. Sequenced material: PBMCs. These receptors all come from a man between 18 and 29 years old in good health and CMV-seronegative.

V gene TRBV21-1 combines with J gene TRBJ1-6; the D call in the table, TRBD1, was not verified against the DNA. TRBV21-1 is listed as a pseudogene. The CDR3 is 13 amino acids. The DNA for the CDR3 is TGTGCCAGCAGCTCACAGGGGGCTCCACCCCTCCACTTT. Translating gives CASSSQGAPPLHF.

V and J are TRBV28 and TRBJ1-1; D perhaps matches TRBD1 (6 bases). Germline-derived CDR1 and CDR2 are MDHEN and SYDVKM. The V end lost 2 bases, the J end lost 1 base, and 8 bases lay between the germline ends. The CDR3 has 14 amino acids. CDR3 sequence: CASSLGQSNTEAFF. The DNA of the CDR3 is TGTGCCAGCAGTTTAGGACAGTCGAACACTGAAGCTTTCTTT.

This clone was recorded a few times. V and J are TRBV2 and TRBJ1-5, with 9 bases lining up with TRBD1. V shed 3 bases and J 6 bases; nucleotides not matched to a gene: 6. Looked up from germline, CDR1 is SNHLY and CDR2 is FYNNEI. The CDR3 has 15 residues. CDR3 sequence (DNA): TGTGCCAGCAGTGAGACCGGGACAGGGATTCAGCCCCAGCATTTT. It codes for CASSETGTGIQPQHF.

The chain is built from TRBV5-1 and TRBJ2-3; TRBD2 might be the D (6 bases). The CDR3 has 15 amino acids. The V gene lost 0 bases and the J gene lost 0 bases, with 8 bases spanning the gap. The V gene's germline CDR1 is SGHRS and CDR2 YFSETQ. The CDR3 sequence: CASSLGRDSTDTQYF. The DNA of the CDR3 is TGCGCCAGCAGCTTGGGGCGGGACAGCACAGATACGCAGTATTTT.

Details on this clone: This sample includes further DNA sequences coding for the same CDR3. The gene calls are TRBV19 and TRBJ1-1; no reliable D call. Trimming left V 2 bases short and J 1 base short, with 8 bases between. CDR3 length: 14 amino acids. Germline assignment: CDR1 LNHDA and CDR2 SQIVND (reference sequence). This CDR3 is CASSITGRNTEAFF. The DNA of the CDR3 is TGTGCCAGTAGTATAACCGGGAGGAACACTGAAGCTTTCTTT.

CDR3 sequence reads: CASSVEREIAGELFF. The CDR3 DNA reads TGTGCCAGCAGCGTCGAGCGGGAGATCGCCGGGGAGCTGTTTTTT. This rearrangement joins TRBV9 to TRBJ2-2, with 8 bases that match TRBD2. Germline CDR1 reads SGDLS; CDR2 reads YYNGEE. The CDR3 is 15 amino acids. J gave up 6 bases and V 2 bases, and 6 bases lay outside the gene matches.

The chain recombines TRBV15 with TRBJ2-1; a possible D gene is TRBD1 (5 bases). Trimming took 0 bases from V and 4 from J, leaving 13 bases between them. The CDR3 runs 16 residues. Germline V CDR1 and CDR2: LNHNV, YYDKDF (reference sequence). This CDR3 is CATSRDGRTLYNEQFF. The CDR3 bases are TGTGCCACCAGCAGAGACGGCAGGACACTTTACAATGAGCAGTTCTTC.

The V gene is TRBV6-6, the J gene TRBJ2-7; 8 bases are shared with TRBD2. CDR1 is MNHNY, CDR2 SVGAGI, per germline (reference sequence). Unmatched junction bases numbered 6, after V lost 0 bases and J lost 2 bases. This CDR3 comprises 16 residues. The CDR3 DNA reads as TGTGCCAGCAGTTACTCGTTTACGGGAGGGCCCTACGAGCAGTACTTC. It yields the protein CASSYSFTGGPYEQYF.

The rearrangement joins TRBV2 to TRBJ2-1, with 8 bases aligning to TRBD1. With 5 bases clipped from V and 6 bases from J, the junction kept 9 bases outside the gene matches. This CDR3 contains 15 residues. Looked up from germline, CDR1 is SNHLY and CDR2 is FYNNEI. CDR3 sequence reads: CASSNHGQGRNEQFF. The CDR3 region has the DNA TGTGCCAGCAGTAATCACGGACAGGGACGCAATGAGCAGTTCTTC.

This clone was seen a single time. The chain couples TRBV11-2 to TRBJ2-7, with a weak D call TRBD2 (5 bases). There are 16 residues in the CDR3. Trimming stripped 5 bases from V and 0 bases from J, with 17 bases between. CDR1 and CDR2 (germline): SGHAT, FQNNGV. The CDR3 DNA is TGTGCCAGCAGCCGAGGGTCCGGGCCGTACTCCTACGAGCAGTACTTC. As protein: CASSRGSGPYSYEQYF.

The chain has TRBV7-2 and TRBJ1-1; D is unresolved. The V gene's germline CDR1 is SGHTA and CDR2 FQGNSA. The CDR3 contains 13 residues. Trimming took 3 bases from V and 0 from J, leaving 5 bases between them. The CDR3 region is CASSFRMNTEAFF. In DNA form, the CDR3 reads TGTGCCAGCAGCTTTAGAATGAACACTGAAGCTTTCTTT.

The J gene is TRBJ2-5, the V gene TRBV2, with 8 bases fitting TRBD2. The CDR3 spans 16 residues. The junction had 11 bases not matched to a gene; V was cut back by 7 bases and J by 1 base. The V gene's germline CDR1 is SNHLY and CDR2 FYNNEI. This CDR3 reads CASIRYREGSQETQYF. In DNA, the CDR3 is TGTGCCAGCATTAGATACCGGGAGGGGAGCCAAGAGACCCAGTACTTC.

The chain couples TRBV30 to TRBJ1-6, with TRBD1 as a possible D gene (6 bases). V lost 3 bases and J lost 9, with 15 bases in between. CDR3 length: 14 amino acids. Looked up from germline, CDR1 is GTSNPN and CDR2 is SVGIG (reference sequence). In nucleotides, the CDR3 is TGTGCCTGGAGGAACAGGGCGACGGGTTCACCCCTCCACTTT. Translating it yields CAWRNRATGSPLHF.

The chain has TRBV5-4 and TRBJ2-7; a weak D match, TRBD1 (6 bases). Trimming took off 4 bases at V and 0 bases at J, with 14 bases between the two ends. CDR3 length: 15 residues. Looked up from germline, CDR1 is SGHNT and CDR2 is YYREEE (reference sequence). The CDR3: CASSVGLGASYEQYF. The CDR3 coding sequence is TGTGCCAGCAGCGTTGGCCTGGGGGCCTCCTACGAGCAGTACTTC.

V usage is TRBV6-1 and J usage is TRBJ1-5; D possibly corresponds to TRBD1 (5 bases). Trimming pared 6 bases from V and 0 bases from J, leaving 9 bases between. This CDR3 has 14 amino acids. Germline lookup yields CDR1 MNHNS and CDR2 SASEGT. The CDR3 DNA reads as TGTGCCAGCAGGAAGGACAATAGCAATCAGCCCCAGCATTTT. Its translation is CASRKDNSNQPQHF.

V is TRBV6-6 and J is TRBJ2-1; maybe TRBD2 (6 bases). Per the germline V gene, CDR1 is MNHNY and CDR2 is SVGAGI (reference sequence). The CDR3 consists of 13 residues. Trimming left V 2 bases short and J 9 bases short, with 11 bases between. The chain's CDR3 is CASSYPLALEQFF. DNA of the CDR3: TGTGCCAGCAGTTACCCCCTAGCGCTTGAGCAGTTCTTC.

The chain's CDR3 is CASSQAAGAPDTQYF. The CDR3 coding sequence is TGCGCCAGCAGCCAAGCGGCAGGGGCCCCAGATACGCAGTATTTT. The V gene is TRBV4-1, the J gene TRBJ2-3; tentative D call: TRBD1 (6 bases). Germline V gives CDR1 MGHRA, CDR2 YSYEKL. The V and J ends lost 1 base and 4 bases respectively, with 12 bases between them. The CDR3 runs 15 residues.

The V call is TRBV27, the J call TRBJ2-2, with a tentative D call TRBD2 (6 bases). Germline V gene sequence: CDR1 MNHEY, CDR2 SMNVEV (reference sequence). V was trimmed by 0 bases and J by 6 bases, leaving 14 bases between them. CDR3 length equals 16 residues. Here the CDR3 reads CASSLSPRGIAGELFF. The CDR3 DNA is TGTGCCAGCAGTTTATCGCCACGGGGGATCGCCGGGGAGCTGTTTTTT.

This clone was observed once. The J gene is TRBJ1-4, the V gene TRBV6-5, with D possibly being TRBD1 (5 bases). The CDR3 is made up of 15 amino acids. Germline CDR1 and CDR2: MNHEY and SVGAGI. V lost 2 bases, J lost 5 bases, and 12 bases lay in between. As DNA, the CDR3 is TGTGCCAGCAGTTACGGGGCCGTTGGGAATGAAAAACTGTTTTTT. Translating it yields CASSYGAVGNEKLFF.

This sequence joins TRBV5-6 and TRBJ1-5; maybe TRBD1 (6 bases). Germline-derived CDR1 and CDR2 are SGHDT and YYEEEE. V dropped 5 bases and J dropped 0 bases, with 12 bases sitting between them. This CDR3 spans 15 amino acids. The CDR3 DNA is TGTGCCAGCAGGGAACAGGGAAATAGCAATCAGCCCCAGCATTTT. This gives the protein CASREQGNSNQPQHF.

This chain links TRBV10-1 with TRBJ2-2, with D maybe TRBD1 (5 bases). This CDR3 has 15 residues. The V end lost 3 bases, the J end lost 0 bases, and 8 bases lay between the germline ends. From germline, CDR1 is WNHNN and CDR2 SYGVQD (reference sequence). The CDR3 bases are TGCGCCAGCAGTGAAGGGGTCGCGAACACCGGGGAGCTGTTTTTT. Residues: CASSEGVANTGELFF.

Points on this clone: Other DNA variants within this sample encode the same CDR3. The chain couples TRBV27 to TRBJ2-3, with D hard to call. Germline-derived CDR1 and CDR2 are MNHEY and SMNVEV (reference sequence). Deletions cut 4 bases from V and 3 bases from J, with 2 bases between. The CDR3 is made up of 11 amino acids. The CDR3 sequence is CASSSTDTQYF. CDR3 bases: TGTGCCAGCAGTTCAACAGATACGCAGTATTTT.

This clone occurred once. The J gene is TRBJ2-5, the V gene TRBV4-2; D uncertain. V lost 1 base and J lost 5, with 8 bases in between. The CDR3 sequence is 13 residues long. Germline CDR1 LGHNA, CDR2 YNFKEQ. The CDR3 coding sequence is TGTGCCAGCAGCCAAGGGTACGGGGAGACCCAGTACTTC. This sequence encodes CASSQGYGETQYF.

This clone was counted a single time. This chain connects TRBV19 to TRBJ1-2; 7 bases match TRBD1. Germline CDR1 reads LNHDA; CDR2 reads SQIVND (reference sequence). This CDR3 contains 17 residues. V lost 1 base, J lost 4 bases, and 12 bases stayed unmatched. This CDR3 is CASSIVGRDSRSYGYTF. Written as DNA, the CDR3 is TGTGCCAGTAGTATAGTTGGTCGGGACAGTCGTTCCTATGGCTACACCTTC.

The CDR3 reads CASSYFGGTNEKLFF. The CDR3 DNA reads as TGTGCCAGCAGTTACTTCGGGGGAACTAATGAAAAACTGTTTTTT. This chain uses TRBV6-5 with TRBJ1-4; TRBD1 might be the D (5 bases). The germline V gene encodes CDR1 MNHEY and CDR2 SVGAGI. The V end was cut by 1 base, the J end by 1 base, with 7 bases between. The CDR3 contains 15 residues.

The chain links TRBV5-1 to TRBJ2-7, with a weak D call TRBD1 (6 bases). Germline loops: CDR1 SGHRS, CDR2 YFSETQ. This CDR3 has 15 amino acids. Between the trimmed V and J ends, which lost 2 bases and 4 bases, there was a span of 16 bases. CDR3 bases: TGCGCCAGCAGCTTCATCGGCAGGGGCCAGTACGAGCAGTACTTC. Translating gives CASSFIGRGQYEQYF.